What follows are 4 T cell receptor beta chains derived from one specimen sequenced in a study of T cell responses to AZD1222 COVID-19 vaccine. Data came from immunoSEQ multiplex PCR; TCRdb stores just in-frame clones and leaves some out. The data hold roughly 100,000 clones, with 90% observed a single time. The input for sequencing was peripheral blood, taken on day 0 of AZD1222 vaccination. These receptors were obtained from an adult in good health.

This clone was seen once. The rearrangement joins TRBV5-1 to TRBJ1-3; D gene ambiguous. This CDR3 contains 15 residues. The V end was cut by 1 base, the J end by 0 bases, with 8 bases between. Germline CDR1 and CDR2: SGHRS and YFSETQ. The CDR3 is CASSLSGSSGNTIYF. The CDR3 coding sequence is TGCGCCAGCAGCTTGTCGGGAAGCTCTGGAAACACCATATATTTT.

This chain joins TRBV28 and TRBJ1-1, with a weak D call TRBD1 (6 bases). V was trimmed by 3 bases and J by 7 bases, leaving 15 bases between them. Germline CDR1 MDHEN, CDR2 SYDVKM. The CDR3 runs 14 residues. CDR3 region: CASSFSEGGSEAFF. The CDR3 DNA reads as TGTGCCAGCAGTTTCAGCGAGGGGGGGAGTGAAGCTTTCTTT. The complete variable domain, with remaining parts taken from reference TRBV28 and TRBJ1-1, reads DVKVTQSSRYLVKRTGEKVFLECVQDMDHENMFWYRQDPGLGLRLIYFSYDVKMKEKGDIPEGYSVSREKKERFSLILESASTNQTSMYLCASSFSEGGSEAFFGQGTRLTVV.

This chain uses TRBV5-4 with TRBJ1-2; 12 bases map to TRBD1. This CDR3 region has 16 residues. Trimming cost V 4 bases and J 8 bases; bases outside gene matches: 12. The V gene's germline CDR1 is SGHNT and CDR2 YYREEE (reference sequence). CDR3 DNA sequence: TGTGCCAGCAGCAACCCTCCGGGACAGGGGGCCCGAGGCTACACCTTC. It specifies CASSNPPGQGARGYTF. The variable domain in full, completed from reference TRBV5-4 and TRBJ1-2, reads ETGVTQSPTHLIKTRGQQVTLRCSSQSGHNTVSWYQQALGQGPQFIFQYYREEENGRGNFPPRFSGLQFPNYSSELNVNALELDDSALYLCASSNPPGQGARGYTFGSGTRLTVV.

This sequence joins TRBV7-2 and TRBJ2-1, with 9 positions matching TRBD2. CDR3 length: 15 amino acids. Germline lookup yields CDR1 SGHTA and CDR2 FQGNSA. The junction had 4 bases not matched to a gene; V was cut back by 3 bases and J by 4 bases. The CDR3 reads CASSLAGGQYNEQFF. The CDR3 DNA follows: TGTGCCAGCAGCTTGGCGGGGGGGCAGTACAATGAGCAGTTCTTC.